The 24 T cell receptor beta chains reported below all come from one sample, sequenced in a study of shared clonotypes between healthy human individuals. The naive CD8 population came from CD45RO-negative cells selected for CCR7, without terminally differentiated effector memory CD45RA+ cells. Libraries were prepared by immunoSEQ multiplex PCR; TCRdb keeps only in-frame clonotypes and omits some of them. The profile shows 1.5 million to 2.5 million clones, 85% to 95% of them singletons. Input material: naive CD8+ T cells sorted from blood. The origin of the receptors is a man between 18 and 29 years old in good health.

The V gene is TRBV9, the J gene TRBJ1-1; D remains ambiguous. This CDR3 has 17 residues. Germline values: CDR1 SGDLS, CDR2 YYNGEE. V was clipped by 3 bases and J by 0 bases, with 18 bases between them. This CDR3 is CASSGSPVEGMNTEAFF. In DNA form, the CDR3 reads TGTGCCAGCAGCGGGTCCCCAGTGGAGGGCATGAACACTGAAGCTTTCTTT.

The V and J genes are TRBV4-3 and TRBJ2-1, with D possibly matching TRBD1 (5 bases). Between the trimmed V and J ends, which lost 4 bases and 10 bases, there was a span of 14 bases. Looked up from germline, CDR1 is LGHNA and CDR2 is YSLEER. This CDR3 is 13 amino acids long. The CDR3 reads CASSRDQGGEQFF. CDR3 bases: TGCGCCAGCAGCCGAGATCAGGGCGGCGAGCAGTTCTTC.

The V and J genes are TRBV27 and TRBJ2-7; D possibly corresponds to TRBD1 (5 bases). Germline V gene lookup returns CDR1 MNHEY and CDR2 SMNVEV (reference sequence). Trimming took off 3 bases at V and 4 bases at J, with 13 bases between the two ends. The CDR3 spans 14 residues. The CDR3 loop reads CASSFGQGMYEQYF. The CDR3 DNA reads TGTGCCAGCAGTTTCGGCCAGGGTATGTACGAGCAGTACTTC.

The CDR3 is CASSLRRTSGTDTQYF. The CDR3 DNA reads TGTGCCAGCAGTCTTCGGAGGACTAGCGGCACAGATACGCAGTATTTT. The rearrangement uses TRBV2 and TRBJ2-3; 9 positions agree with TRBD2. CDR1 is SNHLY, CDR2 FYNNEI, per germline. Trimming removed 5 bases from V and 1 base from J; junction bases left unmatched: 7. The CDR3 consists of 16 residues.

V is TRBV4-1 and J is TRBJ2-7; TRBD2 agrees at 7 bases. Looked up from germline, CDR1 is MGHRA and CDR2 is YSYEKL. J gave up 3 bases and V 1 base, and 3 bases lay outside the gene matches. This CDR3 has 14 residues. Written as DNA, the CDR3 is TGCGCCAGCAGCCAAGGGACTAGGGTCTACGAGCAGTACTTC. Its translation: CASSQGTRVYEQYF.

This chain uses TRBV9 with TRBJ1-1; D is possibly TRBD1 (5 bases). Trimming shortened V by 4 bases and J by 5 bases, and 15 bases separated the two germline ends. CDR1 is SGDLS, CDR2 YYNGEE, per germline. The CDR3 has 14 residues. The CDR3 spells CASSFTDGGTEAFF. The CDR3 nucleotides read TGTGCCAGCAGCTTCACCGACGGGGGAACTGAAGCTTTCTTT.

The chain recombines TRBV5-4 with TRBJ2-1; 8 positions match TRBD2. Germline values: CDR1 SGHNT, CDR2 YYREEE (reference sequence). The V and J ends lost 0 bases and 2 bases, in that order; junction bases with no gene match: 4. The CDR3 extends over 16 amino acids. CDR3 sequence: CASSLDGRATYNEQFF. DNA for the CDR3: TGTGCCAGCAGCTTGGACGGGAGGGCGACCTACAATGAGCAGTTCTTC.

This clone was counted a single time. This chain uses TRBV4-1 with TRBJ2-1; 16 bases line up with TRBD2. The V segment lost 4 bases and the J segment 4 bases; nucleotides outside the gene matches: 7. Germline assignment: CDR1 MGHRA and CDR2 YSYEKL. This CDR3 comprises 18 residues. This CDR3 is CASSLGTSGGAYYNEQFF. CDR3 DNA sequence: TGCGCCAGCAGCCTCGGGACTAGCGGGGGGGCCTATTACAATGAGCAGTTCTTC.

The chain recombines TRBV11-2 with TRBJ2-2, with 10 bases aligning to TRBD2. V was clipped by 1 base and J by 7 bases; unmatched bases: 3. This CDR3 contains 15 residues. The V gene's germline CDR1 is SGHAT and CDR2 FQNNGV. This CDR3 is CASSLAGLAIGELFF. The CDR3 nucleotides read TGTGCCAGCAGCTTAGCGGGACTAGCGATCGGGGAGCTGTTTTTT.

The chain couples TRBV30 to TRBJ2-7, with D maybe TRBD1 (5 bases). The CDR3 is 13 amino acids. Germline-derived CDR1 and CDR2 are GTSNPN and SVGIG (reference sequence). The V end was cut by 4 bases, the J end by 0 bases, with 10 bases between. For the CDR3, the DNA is TGTGCCTGGACAGGCAGGGTCTCCTACGAGCAGTACTTC. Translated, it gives CAWTGRVSYEQYF.

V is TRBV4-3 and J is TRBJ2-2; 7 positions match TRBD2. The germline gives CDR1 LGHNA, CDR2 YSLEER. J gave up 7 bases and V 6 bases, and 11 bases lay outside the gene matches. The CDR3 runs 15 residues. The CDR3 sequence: CASSIAGVFVGELFF. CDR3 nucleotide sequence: TGCGCCAGCAGTATCGCGGGAGTTTTCGTCGGGGAGCTGTTTTTT.

The CDR3 coding sequence is TGTGCCAGCAGCCTAAGGAAGGGGCCCGGAAACACCATATATTTT. As protein: CASSLRKGPGNTIYF. This chain uses TRBV7-9 with TRBJ1-3, with D possibly TRBD1 on 5 matching bases. The CDR3 totals 15 residues. Germline CDR1 is SEHNR and CDR2 is FQNEAQ (reference sequence). V shed 5 bases and J shed 4 bases, with 15 bases lying between them. The entire variable domain, with the rest obtained from reference TRBV7-9 and TRBJ1-3, is as follows: DTGVSQNPRHKITKRGQNVTFRCDPISEHNRLYWYRQTLGQGPEFLTYFQNEAQLEKSRLLSDRFSAERPKGSFSTLEIQRTEQGDSAMYLCASSLRKGPGNTIYFGEGSWLTVV.

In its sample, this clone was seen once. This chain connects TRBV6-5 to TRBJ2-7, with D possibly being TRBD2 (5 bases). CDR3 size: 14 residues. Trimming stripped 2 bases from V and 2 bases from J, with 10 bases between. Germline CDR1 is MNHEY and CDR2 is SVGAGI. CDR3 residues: CASSYGLTAYEQYF. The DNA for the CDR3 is TGTGCCAGCAGTTACGGACTGACGGCCTACGAGCAGTACTTC.

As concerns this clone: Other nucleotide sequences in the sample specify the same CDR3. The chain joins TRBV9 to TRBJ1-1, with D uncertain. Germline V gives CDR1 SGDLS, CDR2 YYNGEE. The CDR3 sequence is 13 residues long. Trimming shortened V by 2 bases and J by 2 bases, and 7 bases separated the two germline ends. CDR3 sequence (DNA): TGTGCCAGCAGCGTTACCCTAAACACTGAAGCTTTCTTT. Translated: CASSVTLNTEAFF.

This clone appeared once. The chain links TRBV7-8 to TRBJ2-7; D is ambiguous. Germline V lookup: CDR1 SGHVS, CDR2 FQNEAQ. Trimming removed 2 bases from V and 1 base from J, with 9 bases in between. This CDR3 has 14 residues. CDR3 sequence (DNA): TGTGCCAGCAGCTTAATTGGCAGGTCCTACGAGCAGTACTTC. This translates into CASSLIGRSYEQYF.

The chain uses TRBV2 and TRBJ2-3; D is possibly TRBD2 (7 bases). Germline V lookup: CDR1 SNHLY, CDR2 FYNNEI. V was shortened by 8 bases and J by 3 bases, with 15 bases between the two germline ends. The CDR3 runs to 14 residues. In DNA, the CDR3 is TGTGCCAGCGCGGGGGCGGGACGAACAGATACGCAGTATTTT. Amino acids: CASAGAGRTDTQYF.

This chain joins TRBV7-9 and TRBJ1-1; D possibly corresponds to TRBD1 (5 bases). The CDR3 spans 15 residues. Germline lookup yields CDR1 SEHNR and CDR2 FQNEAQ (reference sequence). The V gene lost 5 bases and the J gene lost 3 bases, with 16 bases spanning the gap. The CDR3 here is CASSRGLLGDTEAFF. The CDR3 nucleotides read TGTGCCAGCAGCCGAGGACTCCTAGGGGACACTGAAGCTTTCTTT.

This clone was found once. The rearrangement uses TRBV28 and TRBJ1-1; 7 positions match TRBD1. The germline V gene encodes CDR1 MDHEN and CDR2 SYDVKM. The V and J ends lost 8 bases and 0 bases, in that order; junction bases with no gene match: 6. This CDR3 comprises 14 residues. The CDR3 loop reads CASGYRGLNTEAFF. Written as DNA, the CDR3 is TGTGCCAGCGGTTACAGGGGTTTGAACACTGAAGCTTTCTTT.

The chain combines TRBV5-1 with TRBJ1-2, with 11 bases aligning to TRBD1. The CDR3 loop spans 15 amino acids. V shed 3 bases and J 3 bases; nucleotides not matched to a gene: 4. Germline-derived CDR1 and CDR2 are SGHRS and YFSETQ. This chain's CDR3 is CASSSDRGPDYGYTF. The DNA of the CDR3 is TGCGCCAGCAGCTCGGACAGGGGGCCCGACTATGGCTACACCTTC. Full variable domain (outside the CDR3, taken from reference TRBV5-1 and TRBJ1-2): KAGVTQTPRYLIKTRGQQVTLSCSPISGHRSVSWYQQTPGQGLQFLFEYFSETQRNKGNFPGRFSGRQFSNSRSEMNVSTLELGDSALYLCASSSDRGPDYGYTFGSGTRLTVV.

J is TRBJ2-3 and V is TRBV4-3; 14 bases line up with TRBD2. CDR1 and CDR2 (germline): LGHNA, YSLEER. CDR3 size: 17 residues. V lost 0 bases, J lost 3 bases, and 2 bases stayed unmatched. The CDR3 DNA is TGCGCCAGCAGCCAAGATGGGACTAGCGGGAGAACAGATACGCAGTATTTT. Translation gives CASSQDGTSGRTDTQYF.

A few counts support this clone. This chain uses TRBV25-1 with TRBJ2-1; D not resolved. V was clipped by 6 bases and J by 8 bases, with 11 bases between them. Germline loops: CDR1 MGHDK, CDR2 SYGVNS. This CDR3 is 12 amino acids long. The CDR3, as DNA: TGTGCCAGCAGCGCCTTGGTTCATGAGCAGTTCTTC. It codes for CASSALVHEQFF.

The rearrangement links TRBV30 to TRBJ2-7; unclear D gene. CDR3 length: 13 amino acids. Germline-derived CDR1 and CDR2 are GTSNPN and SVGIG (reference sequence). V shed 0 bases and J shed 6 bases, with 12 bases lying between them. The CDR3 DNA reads TGTGCCTGGAGTGTAACTAATTGGGGCGAGCAGTACTTC. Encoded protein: CAWSVTNWGEQYF.

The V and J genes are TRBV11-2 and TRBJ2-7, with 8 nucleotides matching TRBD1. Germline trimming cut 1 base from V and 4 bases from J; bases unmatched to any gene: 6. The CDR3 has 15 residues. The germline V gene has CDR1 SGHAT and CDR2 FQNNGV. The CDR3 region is CASSLAQGAKYEQYF. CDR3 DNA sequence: TGTGCCAGCAGCTTAGCCCAGGGGGCAAAGTACGAGCAGTACTTC.

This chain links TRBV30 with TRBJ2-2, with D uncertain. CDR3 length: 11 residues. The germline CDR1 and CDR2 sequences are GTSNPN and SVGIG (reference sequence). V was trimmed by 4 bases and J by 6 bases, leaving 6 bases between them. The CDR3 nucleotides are TGTGCCTGGAACTGGTCCGGGGAGCTGTTTTTT. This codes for CAWNWSGELFF.